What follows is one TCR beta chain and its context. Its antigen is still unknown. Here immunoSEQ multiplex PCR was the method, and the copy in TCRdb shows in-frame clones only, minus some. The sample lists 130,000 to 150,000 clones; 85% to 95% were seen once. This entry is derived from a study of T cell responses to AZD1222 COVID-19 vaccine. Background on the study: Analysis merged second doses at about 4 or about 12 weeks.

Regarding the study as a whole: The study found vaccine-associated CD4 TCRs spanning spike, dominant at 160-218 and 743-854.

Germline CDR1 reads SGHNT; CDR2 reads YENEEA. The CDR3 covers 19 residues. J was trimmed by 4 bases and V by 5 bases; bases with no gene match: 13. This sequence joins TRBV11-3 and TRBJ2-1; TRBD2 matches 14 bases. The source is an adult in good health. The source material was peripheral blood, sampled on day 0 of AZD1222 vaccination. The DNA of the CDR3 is TGTGCCAGCAGCAGCGGACTAGCGGGGGGAGAGCGCGTATACAATGAGCAGTTCTTC. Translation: CASSSGLAGGERVYNEQFF.